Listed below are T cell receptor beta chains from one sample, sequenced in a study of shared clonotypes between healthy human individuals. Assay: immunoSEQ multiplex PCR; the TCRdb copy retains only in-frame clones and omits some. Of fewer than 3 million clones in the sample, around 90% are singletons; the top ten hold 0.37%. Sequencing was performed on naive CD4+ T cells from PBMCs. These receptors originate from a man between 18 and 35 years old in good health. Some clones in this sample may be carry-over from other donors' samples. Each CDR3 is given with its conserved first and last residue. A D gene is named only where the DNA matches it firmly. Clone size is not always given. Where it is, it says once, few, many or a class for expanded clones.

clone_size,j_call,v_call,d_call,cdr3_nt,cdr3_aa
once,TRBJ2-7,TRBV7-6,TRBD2,TGTGCCAGCAGCTCCGGGGGGTCCTACGAGCAGTACTTC,CASSSGGSYEQYF
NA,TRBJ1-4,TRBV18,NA,TGTGCCAGCTCACCCACTTTGAGTCCCACTAATGAAAAACTGTTTTTT,CASSPTLSPTNEKLFF
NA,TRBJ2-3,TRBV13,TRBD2,TGTGCCAGCAGCGGCGGGGGGACTAGCGGGCTAGATACGCAGTATTTT,CASSGGGTSGLDTQYF
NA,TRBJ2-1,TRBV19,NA,TGTGCCAGTAGTATACGGGTAGAAATTGAGCAGTTCTTC,CASSIRVEIEQFF
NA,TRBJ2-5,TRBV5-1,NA,TGCGCCAGCAGCTCTACGACTAGAGGAGCAGAGACCCAGTACTTC,CASSSTTRGAETQYF
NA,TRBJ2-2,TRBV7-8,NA,TGTGCCAGCAGCTGGACCGGGTGGCAGGTGTCCGGGGAGCTGTTTTTT,CASSWTGWQVSGELFF
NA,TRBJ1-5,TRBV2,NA,TGTGCCAGCAGTGACTACAGGGAAGGTCAGCCCCAGCATTTT,CASSDYREGQPQHF
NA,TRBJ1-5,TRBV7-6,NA,TGTGCCAGCAGCCCTGGGAATATCGAATCAGGGAACAATCAGCCCCAGCATTTT,CASSPGNIESGNNQPQHF
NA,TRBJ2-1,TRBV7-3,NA,TGTGCCAGCAGTTCCCAAGTGGGGGGTCTCAATGAGCAGTTCTTC,CASSSQVGGLNEQFF
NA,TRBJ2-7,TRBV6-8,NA,TGTGCCAGCAGATCCGCCACTAGGAAGCAGTACTTC,CASRSATRKQYF
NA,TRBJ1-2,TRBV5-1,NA,TGCGCCAGCAGGGTATCTGGAGGCAGGGGAAGTGGCTACACCTTC,CASRVSGGRGSGYTF
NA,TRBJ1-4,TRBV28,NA,TGTGCCAGCAGTTTAAGGCTTCGGGGAAAACTGTTTTTT,CASSLRLRGKLFF
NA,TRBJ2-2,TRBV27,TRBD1,TGTGCCAGCAGCCGATGGGTCAGGGACAGCTACAACACCGGGGAGCTGTTTTTT,CASSRWVRDSYNTGELFF
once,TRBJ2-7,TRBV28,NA,TGTGCCAGCAGTTTATCGGGTGCCTACGAGCAGTACTTC,CASSLSGAYEQYF
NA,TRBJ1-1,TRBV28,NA,TGTGCCAGCAGTCCGCCGGGACTTGAAGCTTTCTTT,CASSPPGLEAFF
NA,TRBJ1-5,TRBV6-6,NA,TGTGCCACCAACTTGGGTCTGGGGGCCGATCAGCCCCAGCATTTT,CATNLGLGADQPQHF
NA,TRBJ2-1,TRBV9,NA,TGTGCCAGCAGCGACCTGGGGTCTAGCGACACTTACAATGAGCAGTTCTTC,CASSDLGSSDTYNEQFF
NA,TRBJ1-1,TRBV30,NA,TGTGCCTGGAGTCCCATTGGTGAAGGGGGGACTGAAGCTTTCTTT,CAWSPIGEGGTEAFF
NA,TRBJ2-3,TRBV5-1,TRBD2,TGCGCCAGCAGCTTGGGATCAGCGGGAGGGGGTTTAACAGATACGCAGTATTTT,CASSLGSAGGGLTDTQYF
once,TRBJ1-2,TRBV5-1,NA,TGCGCCAGCAGCCCTACAGGGAGTAACTATGGCTACACCTTC,CASSPTGSNYGYTF
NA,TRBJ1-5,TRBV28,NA,TGTGCCAGCAGGGGGGGTATAGATCAGCCCCAGCATTTT,CASRGGIDQPQHF
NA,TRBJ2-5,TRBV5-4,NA,TGTGCCAGCAGCTTGGGTGGGAGTGAGACCCAGTACTTC,CASSLGGSETQYF
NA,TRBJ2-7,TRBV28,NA,TGTGCCAGCAGTTTATCGGGACACCTGATCTACGAGCAGTACTTC,CASSLSGHLIYEQYF
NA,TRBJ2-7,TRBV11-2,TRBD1,TGTGCCAGCAGCTCCCCGGGACAGGGGGCAACCTACGAGCAGTACTTC,CASSSPGQGATYEQYF
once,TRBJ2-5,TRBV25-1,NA,TGTGCCAGCAGTGACGCTATATCCCCAGCGGAGACCCAGTACTTC,CASSDAISPAETQYF
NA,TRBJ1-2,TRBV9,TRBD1,TGTGCCAGCAGCGGACAGGGGTTTGGCTACACCTTC,CASSGQGFGYTF
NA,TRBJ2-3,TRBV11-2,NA,TGTGCCAGCAGCTTAGGTGGGCTTACGCAGTATTTT,CASSLGGLTQYF
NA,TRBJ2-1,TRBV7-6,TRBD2,TGTGCCAGCAGCAGACCGGGACTAGACGTCCATGAGCAGTTCTTC,CASSRPGLDVHEQFF
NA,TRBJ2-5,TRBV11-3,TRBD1,TGTGCCAGCAGCCGTGGGACAGGGGGCTGGGAGACCCAGTACTTC,CASSRGTGGWETQYF
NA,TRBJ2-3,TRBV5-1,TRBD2,TGCGCCAGCAGCCCAGCTAGCGGGAGTGCGTCAGATACGCAGTATTTT,CASSPASGSASDTQYF
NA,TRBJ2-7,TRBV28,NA,TGTGCCAGCAGTTCCACCGCCCCGAGCTCCTACGAGCAGTACTTC,CASSSTAPSSYEQYF
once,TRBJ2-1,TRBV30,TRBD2,TGTGCCTGGAGACTAGCGGGTATTTACAATGAGCAGTTCTTC,CAWRLAGIYNEQFF
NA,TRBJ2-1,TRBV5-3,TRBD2,TGTGCCAGAAGCCTCCTAGCGGGACGGATCAATGAGCAGTTCTTC,CARSLLAGRINEQFF
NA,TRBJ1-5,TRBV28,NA,TGTGCCAGCAGTTCAGGGGGCAATCAGCCCCAGCATTTT,CASSSGGNQPQHF
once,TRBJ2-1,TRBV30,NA,TGTGCCTGGAGTGTAGGGAGCTCCTACAATGAGCAGTTCTTC,CAWSVGSSYNEQFF
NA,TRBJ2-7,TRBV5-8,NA,TGTGCCAGCAGCTTGGGCGTACAGGCCTACAGCTACGAGCAGTACTTC,CASSLGVQAYSYEQYF
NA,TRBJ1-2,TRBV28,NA,TGTGCCAGCAGGGTGATCTTAACGGCGGGCTACACCTTC,CASRVILTAGYTF
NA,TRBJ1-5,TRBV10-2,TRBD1,TGCGCCAGCAGTGAGAGCACGGACAGGAATCAGCCCCAGCATTTT,CASSESTDRNQPQHF